Below, 8 T cell receptor beta chains from the same sample are listed, as sequenced in a study of cytomegalovirus exposure and HLA in healthy donors. PCR amplification relied on 60 Vbeta primers (plus 13 Jbeta primers). Profiled with immunoSEQ multiplex PCR; TCRdb holds only in-frame clones, not every one. The sample shows 150,000 or so clones, 80% of them seen only once. The sequenced sample consisted of PBMCs. The receptors originated from a man over 45 in good health and CMV-seronegative.

The chain carries TRBV2 and TRBJ2-3; 9 nucleotides agree with TRBD2. Germline V CDR1 and CDR2: SNHLY, FYNNEI. The CDR3 is 14 residues long. The V segment lost 7 bases and the J segment 1 base; nucleotides outside the gene matches: 3. CDR3 sequence (DNA): TGTGCCAGCAAAAGGACTAGCGGCACAGATACGCAGTATTTT. This codes for CASKRTSGTDTQYF.

With respect to this clone: Compared with germline, one end of the junction differs, possibly owing to a read error. This chain links TRBV29-1 with TRBJ2-7, with a tentative D call TRBD1 (7 bases). Germline-derived CDR1 and CDR2 are SQVTM and ANQGSEA. The CDR3 extends over 13 amino acids. DNA of the CDR3: TGCAGCGTGGGGGGACAGCTTTCCTCCGAGCAGTACTTC. Translation: CSVGGQLSSEQYF.

For the CDR3, the DNA is TGTGCCAGCAGCTTACGGGGCCTCGGGAGCACCATATATTTT. Translated, it gives CASSLRGLGSTIYF. The chain joins TRBV5-4 to TRBJ1-3, with D possibly being TRBD1 (5 bases). The V gene lost 2 bases and the J gene lost 9 bases, with 15 bases spanning the gap. This CDR3 region has 14 residues. Per the germline V gene, CDR1 is SGHNT and CDR2 is YYREEE (reference sequence). Based on the CDR3 plus reference TRBV5-4 and TRBJ1-3, the full variable domain is ETGVTQSPTHLIKTRGQQVTLRCSSQSGHNTVSWYQQALGQGPQFIFQYYREEENGRGNFPPRFSGLQFPNYSSELNVNALELDDSALYLCASSLRGLGSTIYFGEGSWLTVV.

The chain uses TRBV10-1 and TRBJ2-3; 9 positions match TRBD2. The CDR3 runs to 15 residues. J was trimmed by 6 bases and V by 0 bases; bases with no gene match: 4. From germline, CDR1 is WNHNN and CDR2 SYGVQD (reference sequence). CDR3 DNA sequence: TGCGCCAGCAGTGAGTCAAAGGGGACTAGCGATACGCAGTATTTT. Amino acid sequence: CASSESKGTSDTQYF.

The J gene is TRBJ2-1, the V gene TRBV4-1; 12 nucleotides match TRBD2. Per germline, CDR1 MGHRA and CDR2 YSYEKL. The CDR3 contains 15 residues. The J segment lost 7 bases and the V segment lost 3 bases, leaving 4 bases of the junction unmatched. CDR3 residues: CASSQGLAGTNEQFF. CDR3 nucleotides: TGCGCCAGCAGCCAGGGACTAGCGGGTACGAATGAGCAGTTCTTC.

The gene calls are TRBV29-1 and TRBJ2-3, with 10 bases lining up with TRBD2. Germline CDR1 and CDR2: SQVTM and ANQGSEA. This CDR3 region has 14 residues. Trimming removed 4 bases from V and 6 bases from J; junction bases left unmatched: 7. CDR3 residues: CSVGLAGDQDTQYF. Here the CDR3 DNA reads TGCAGCGTTGGGCTAGCGGGAGATCAGGATACGCAGTATTTT.

The chain links TRBV27 to TRBJ2-3; 7 nucleotides agree with TRBD2. CDR1 MNHEY and CDR2 SMNVEV come from the germline V gene (reference sequence). V shed 6 bases, J shed 2 bases, and the junction held 8 bases outside the gene matches. CDR3 size: 15 residues. In DNA, the CDR3 is TGTGCCAGCAGGGTCGGCGGGAGAACCACAGATACGCAGTATTTT. Translation: CASRVGGRTTDTQYF.

Turning to this clone: The junction does not match germline at one end; this may be a read error. This specimen includes other DNA sequences encoding the same CDR3. The genes are TRBV5-1 and TRBJ1-2; D is uncertain. Looked up from germline, CDR1 is SGHRS and CDR2 is YFSETQ. The CDR3 has 14 residues. CDR3 nucleotide sequence: TGCGCCAGCAGCTCTCCTAGGCCCAACTACGGCTACACCTTC. It is translated as CASSSPRPNYGYTF.